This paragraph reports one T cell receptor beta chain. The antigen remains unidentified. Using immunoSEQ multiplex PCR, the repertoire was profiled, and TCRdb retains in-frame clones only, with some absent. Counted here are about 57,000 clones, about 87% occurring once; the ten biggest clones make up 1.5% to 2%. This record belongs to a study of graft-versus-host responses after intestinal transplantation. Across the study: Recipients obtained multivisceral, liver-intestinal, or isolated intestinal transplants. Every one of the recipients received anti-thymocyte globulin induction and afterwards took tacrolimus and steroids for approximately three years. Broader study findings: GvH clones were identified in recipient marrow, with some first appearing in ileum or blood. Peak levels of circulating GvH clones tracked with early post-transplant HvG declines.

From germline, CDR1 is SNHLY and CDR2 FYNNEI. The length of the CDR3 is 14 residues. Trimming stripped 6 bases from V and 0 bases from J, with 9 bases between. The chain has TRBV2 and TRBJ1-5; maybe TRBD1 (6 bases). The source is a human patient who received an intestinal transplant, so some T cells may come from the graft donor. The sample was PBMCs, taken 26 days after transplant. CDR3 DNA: TGTGCCAGCAGAGGACAGTTTAGCAATCAGCCCCAGCATTTT. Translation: CASRGQFSNQPQHF.